These 32 T cell receptor beta chains originate from one sample sequenced in a study of PD-L1 blockade in urothelial cancer. Libraries were prepared by immunoSEQ multiplex PCR; TCRdb keeps only in-frame clonotypes and omits some of them. The sample contains 40,000 or so clones, approximately 89% of which appear only once. Time point in this sample: pretreatment peripheral blood. Sequencing was performed on PBMCs, taken around atezolizumab (anti-PD-L1) treatment. The receptors derive from an older woman with urothelial cancer.

The genes are TRBV5-1 and TRBJ2-3; TRBD2 is a possible D gene (5 bases). The V end was cut by 0 bases, the J end by 0 bases, with 11 bases between. The CDR3 contains 16 residues. CDR1 and CDR2 from the germline V gene are SGHRS and YFSETQ. CDR3: CASSLGLASSTDTQYF. CDR3 bases: TGCGCCAGCAGCTTGGGATTAGCGAGTAGCACAGATACGCAGTATTTT.

The rearrangement joins TRBV4-1 to TRBJ2-7; 10 bases map to TRBD2. Germline V gives CDR1 MGHRA, CDR2 YSYEKL. The CDR3 has 16 amino acids. V trimming: 2 bases; J trimming: 5 bases; junction bases outside the gene matches: 9. Here the CDR3 DNA reads TGCGCCAGCAGCCAATTCCTAGCGGGGGTGGATGACGAGCAGTACTTC. It encodes CASSQFLAGVDDEQYF.

V is TRBV28 and J is TRBJ1-2, with a weak D call TRBD1 (6 bases). This CDR3 spans 13 amino acids. Germline V CDR1 and CDR2: MDHEN, SYDVKM. The V end was cut by 6 bases, the J end by 8 bases, with 16 bases between. Written as DNA, the CDR3 is TGTGCCAGCAGCCAAATAACAGGGCCCGGCTACACCTTC. It translates to CASSQITGPGYTF.

The chain links TRBV30 to TRBJ2-2; D call uncertain. This CDR3 contains 12 residues. CDR1 is GTSNPN and CDR2 is SVGIG in the germline V gene (reference sequence). V was clipped by 2 bases and J by 2 bases, with 3 bases between them. CDR3 in amino acids: CAWSLNTGELFF. CDR3 sequence (DNA): TGTGCCTGGAGTCTAAACACCGGGGAGCTGTTTTTT.

The chain uses TRBV5-4 and TRBJ2-2, with D perhaps TRBD1 (7 bases). Trimming shortened V by 0 bases and J by 6 bases, and 24 bases separated the two germline ends. The CDR3 runs 19 residues. Germline-derived CDR1 and CDR2 are SGHNT and YYREEE (reference sequence). The CDR3 DNA reads TGTGCCAGCAGCTTGGGAAAAGGGGGCGGGACCTACGCGGCCGGGGAGCTGTTTTTT. Its translation: CASSLGKGGGTYAAGELFF.

This chain joins TRBV6-6 and TRBJ1-1; 10 positions match TRBD1. This CDR3 region has 16 residues. CDR1 and CDR2 (germline): MNHNY, SVGAGI (reference sequence). Unmatched junction bases numbered 4, after V lost 2 bases and J lost 1 base. The CDR3 region has the DNA TGTGCCAGCAGTTACCCGGGACAGGGGAGGAACACTGAAGCTTTCTTT. Translation: CASSYPGQGRNTEAFF.

This clone appeared once. This chain uses TRBV12-5 with TRBJ2-5; TRBD1 matches 10 bases. V shed 4 bases and J 5 bases; nucleotides not matched to a gene: 4. Germline V gene data show CDR1 as LGHNT and CDR2 as FRNRAP. This CDR3 has 14 amino acids. The CDR3 protein is CASGSGTGVETQYF. The CDR3 nucleotides are TGTGCTAGTGGTTCCGGGACAGGGGTCGAGACCCAGTACTTC.

V usage is TRBV5-5 and J usage is TRBJ2-1; 7 nucleotides align to TRBD1. Germline V lookup: CDR1 SGHKS, CDR2 YYEKEE (reference sequence). After removal of 3 bases from V and 4 bases from J, the junction contained 16 bases not matched to a gene. The CDR3 loop spans 18 amino acids. CDR3: CASSSGTAREKRYNEQFF. In nucleotides, the CDR3 is TGTGCCAGCAGCTCCGGGACAGCGAGGGAAAAACGGTACAATGAGCAGTTCTTC.

The chain's CDR3 is CASGTPTGSSYEQYF. The CDR3 bases are TGTGCTAGTGGTACCCCGACGGGGAGCTCCTACGAGCAGTACTTC. This sequence joins TRBV12-5 and TRBJ2-7; TRBD2 might be the D (5 bases). Germline V gene lookup returns CDR1 LGHNT and CDR2 FRNRAP. The CDR3 totals 15 residues. V was shortened by 5 bases and J by 0 bases, with 14 bases between the two germline ends.

Details on this clone: Distinct nucleotide sequences in the sample also encode this CDR3. This chain joins TRBV5-1 and TRBJ1-2; TRBD1 matches at 10 bases. After removal of 2 bases from V and 0 bases from J, the junction contained 1 base not matched to a gene. This CDR3 has 15 residues. The germline V gene has CDR1 SGHRS and CDR2 YFSETQ. As DNA, the CDR3 is TGCGCCAGCAGCTTAGGGACAGGGGCTAACTATGGCTACACCTTC. This gives the protein CASSLGTGANYGYTF.

The chain carries TRBV5-4 and TRBJ2-5, with no clear D. The V end was cut by 4 bases, the J end by 4 bases, with 5 bases between. Germline CDR1 is SGHNT and CDR2 is YYREEE (reference sequence). The CDR3 is 11 residues long. The DNA of the CDR3 is TGTGCCAGCAGCATGCGAGAGACCCAGTACTTC. Translating it yields CASSMRETQYF.

This chain joins TRBV15 and TRBJ2-7, with 9 bases that match TRBD1. CDR3 size: 17 residues. Germline V gene data show CDR1 as LNHNV and CDR2 as YYDKDF (reference sequence). Trimming took 5 bases from V and 1 from J; bases not matched to a gene: 12. CDR3 in amino acids: CATSGLKWTGDSYEQYF. The DNA for the CDR3 is TGTGCCACCAGCGGACTAAAATGGACAGGGGATTCCTACGAGCAGTACTTC.

V usage is TRBV27 and J usage is TRBJ1-3; no definite D call. CDR1 is MNHEY and CDR2 is SMNVEV in the germline V gene (reference sequence). The CDR3 extends over 11 amino acids. V was shortened by 7 bases and J by 3 bases, with 4 bases between the two germline ends. CDR3 in amino acids: CASKYGNTIYF. The CDR3 DNA is TGTGCCAGCAAATATGGAAACACCATATATTTT.

The CDR3 region is CASSLGAGWETQYF. CDR3 in DNA: TGTGCCAGCAGCTTAGGCGCAGGGTGGGAGACCCAGTACTTC. The rearrangement joins TRBV7-6 to TRBJ2-5; a possible D gene is TRBD1 (5 bases). This CDR3 region has 14 residues. Deletions cut 1 base from V and 5 bases from J, with 11 bases between. CDR1 and CDR2 (germline): SGHVS, FNYEAQ.

V and J are TRBV29-1 and TRBJ1-4, with TRBD1 matching 9 bases. CDR1 and CDR2 (germline): SQVTM, ANQGSEA. V shed 3 bases, J shed 10 bases, and the junction held 9 bases outside the gene matches. The CDR3 totals 14 residues. CDR3 nucleotides: TGCAGCGTTGAGACAGGGGGGAAGGGAGGAAAACTGTTTTTT. It translates to CSVETGGKGGKLFF.

The rearrangement links TRBV28 to TRBJ2-7; TRBD2 might be the D (5 bases). Germline values: CDR1 MDHEN, CDR2 SYDVKM. The CDR3 loop spans 15 amino acids. Deletions cut 6 bases from V and 9 bases from J, with 24 bases between. CDR3 DNA sequence: TGTGCCAGCAGATCCCCCGAAAGGACTTACATGGGGCAGTACTTC. This sequence encodes CASRSPERTYMGQYF.

The chain combines TRBV28 with TRBJ2-1; 7 nucleotides match TRBD2. Germline V gene lookup returns CDR1 MDHEN and CDR2 SYDVKM. Trimming took 7 bases from V and 0 from J; bases not matched to a gene: 6. CDR3 length equals 15 residues. CDR3: CASTIAGPSYNEQFF. CDR3 DNA: TGTGCCAGCACCATAGCGGGCCCCTCCTACAATGAGCAGTTCTTC.

The V gene is TRBV7-9, the J gene TRBJ2-7; 9 bases are shared with TRBD1. Germline V gene data show CDR1 as SEHNR and CDR2 as FQNEAQ (reference sequence). The ends lost 5 bases at V and 5 bases at J; junction bases unmatched: 16. This CDR3 spans 17 amino acids. The CDR3 protein is CASSDSGTGFFDDEQYF. The CDR3 region has the DNA TGTGCCAGCAGCGATTCCGGGACAGGGTTCTTTGACGACGAGCAGTACTTC. The whole variable domain, remainder taken from reference TRBV7-9 and TRBJ2-7, is DTGVSQNPRHKITKRGQNVTFRCDPISEHNRLYWYRQTLGQGPEFLTYFQNEAQLEKSRLLSDRFSAERPKGSFSTLEIQRTEQGDSAMYLCASSDSGTGFFDDEQYFGPGTRLTVT.

The rearrangement links TRBV28 to TRBJ2-7; D possibly corresponds to TRBD1 (6 bases). The CDR3 contains 13 residues. Germline lookup yields CDR1 MDHEN and CDR2 SYDVKM. V shed 10 bases and J shed 0 bases, with 13 bases lying between them. This chain's CDR3 is CATLGQTSYEQYF. In nucleotides, the CDR3 is TGTGCCACCTTAGGACAGACCTCCTACGAGCAGTACTTC.

The chain joins TRBV5-1 to TRBJ2-3; TRBD2 agrees at 10 bases. J gave up 5 bases and V 4 bases, and 10 bases lay outside the gene matches. CDR1 is SGHRS, CDR2 YFSETQ, per germline. This CDR3 is 16 amino acids long. The CDR3 bases are TGCGCCAGCAGCCCCGGACTAGCGGAGAGGGTAGATACGCAGTATTTT. It codes for CASSPGLAERVDTQYF.

CDR3 sequence reads: CASSPWTGWANVLTF. The CDR3, as DNA: TGTGCCAGCAGCCCCTGGACAGGGTGGGCCAACGTCCTGACTTTC. The chain carries TRBV7-2 and TRBJ2-6; 8 positions agree with TRBD1. V lost 5 bases, J lost 5 bases, and 5 bases stayed unmatched. CDR1 and CDR2 (germline): SGHTA, FQGNSA. The CDR3 length is 15 residues. The whole variable domain, filled in from reference TRBV7-2 and TRBJ2-6, reads GAGVSQSPSNKVTEKGKDVELRCDPISGHTALYWYRQSLGQGLEFLIYFQGNSAPDKSGLPSDRFSAERTGGSVSTLTIQRTQQEDSAVYLCASSPWTGWANVLTFGAGSRLTVL.

The genes are TRBV6-6 and TRBJ2-7; TRBD2 is a possible D gene (6 bases). Germline loops: CDR1 MNHNY, CDR2 SVGAGI (reference sequence). CDR3 size: 14 residues. The V and J ends lost 0 bases and 2 bases respectively, with 8 bases between them. The chain's CDR3 is CASSYSRTTYEQYF. DNA for the CDR3: TGTGCCAGCAGTTACTCTAGGACTACCTACGAGCAGTACTTC.

This clone has more than one count but fewer than ten. The chain combines TRBV5-1 with TRBJ1-1; D is possibly TRBD1 (6 bases). The CDR3 sequence is 16 residues long. The V gene's germline CDR1 is SGHRS and CDR2 YFSETQ. Trimming took off 1 base at V and 1 base at J, with 14 bases between the two ends. The CDR3 sequence: CASSLRGGIGNTEAFF. The CDR3 DNA reads as TGCGCCAGCAGCTTGCGAGGGGGAATCGGGAACACTGAAGCTTTCTTT.

CDR3 in amino acids: CAISESGGNNEQFF. CDR3 nucleotide sequence: TGTGCCATCAGTGAGTCGGGGGGGAACAATGAGCAGTTCTTC. The V gene is TRBV10-3, the J gene TRBJ2-1; TRBD2 aligns across 7 bases. Germline V gene data show CDR1 as ENHRY and CDR2 as SYGVKD. Germline trimming cut 0 bases from V and 5 bases from J; bases unmatched to any gene: 1. This CDR3 is 14 amino acids long.

The DNA for the CDR3 is TGTGCCAGCAGCGCCCAGGGACAGGGGAGAAACATTCAGTACTTC. Translating it yields CASSAQGQGRNIQYF. The chain carries TRBV7-3 and TRBJ2-4; TRBD1 matches 10 bases. V lost 5 bases and J lost 6; bases outside the gene matches: 7. CDR3 size: 15 residues. Per the germline V gene, CDR1 is SGHTA and CDR2 is FQGTGA.

The chain joins TRBV29-1 to TRBJ2-2, with 10 bases that match TRBD1. The J segment lost 7 bases and the V segment lost 5 bases, leaving 7 bases of the junction unmatched. CDR1 SQVTM and CDR2 ANQGSEA come from the germline V gene. This CDR3 has 14 amino acids. CDR3 residues: CSVLDRGLGGELFF. In DNA, the CDR3 is TGCAGCGTTTTAGACAGGGGGCTAGGCGGGGAGCTGTTTTTT.

V usage is TRBV11-2 and J usage is TRBJ2-7; no reliable D call. Germline V lookup: CDR1 SGHAT, CDR2 FQNNGV. With 0 bases removed from V and 4 bases from J, the gap between germline ends came to 4 bases. This CDR3 comprises 12 residues. The CDR3 coding sequence is TGTGCCAGCAGCTTAGACCTATACGAGCAGTACTTC. Its protein product is CASSLDLYEQYF.

The chain is built from TRBV2 and TRBJ1-2; the match to TRBD1 covers 7 bases. The length of the CDR3 is 14 residues. Germline V gene lookup returns CDR1 SNHLY and CDR2 FYNNEI. The V gene end was trimmed by 7 bases and the J gene end by 4 bases; junction bases not matched to a gene: 9. DNA for the CDR3: TGTGCCAGCAAAAGGGCAGGGGGTGCCTATGGCTACACCTTC. It specifies CASKRAGGAYGYTF.

This rearrangement joins TRBV6-5 to TRBJ2-6, with TRBD1 matching over 9 bases. The CDR3 covers 15 residues. J lost 4 bases, V lost 5 bases, and 3 bases had no gene match. Germline CDR1 is MNHEY and CDR2 is SVGAGI. CDR3 sequence reads: CASSHRGLGANVLTF. The DNA of the CDR3 is TGTGCCAGCAGTCACAGGGGGCTCGGGGCCAACGTCCTGACTTTC.

The V gene is TRBV11-1, the J gene TRBJ1-1; D is ambiguous. Germline V gives CDR1 SGHAT, CDR2 FQDESV (reference sequence). There are 14 residues in the CDR3. Trimming pared 3 bases from V and 1 base from J, leaving 9 bases between. The CDR3 nucleotides are TGTGCCAGCAGCTTCGCCAAGAGGAACACTGAAGCTTTCTTT. It yields the protein CASSFAKRNTEAFF.

V usage is TRBV11-2 and J usage is TRBJ1-2; D is possibly TRBD1 (5 bases). V was cut by 2 bases and J by 6 bases, with 10 bases left in between. The CDR3 sequence is 13 residues long. In germline, CDR1 is SGHAT, CDR2 FQNNGV. Written as DNA, the CDR3 is TGTGCCAGCAGCTTATCTGGAGGGGATGGCTACACCTTC. This codes for CASSLSGGDGYTF.

The chain uses TRBV18 and TRBJ2-3, with 8 bases that match TRBD2. This CDR3 spans 15 amino acids. Trimming removed 3 bases from V and 3 bases from J; junction bases left unmatched: 5. The germline V gene encodes CDR1 KGHSH and CDR2 LQKENI. In DNA form, the CDR3 reads TGTGCCAGCTCACCCTTAGCGGGATCGACAGATACGCAGTATTTT. This sequence encodes CASSPLAGSTDTQYF.